Presented here are 27 T cell receptor beta chains from one specimen sequenced in a study of blood T cells in healthy people across ages. Together with a sample-barcoded 5' primer, a J-beta primer mix was included in a second PCR lasting 7 to 11 cycles. TCRdb ran MiXCR on the 5' RACE reads and lists one entry per CDR3 protein. Altogether approximately 1.5 million distinct CDR3 sequences are present, approximately 43% being singletons, with the ten largest covering about 4%. What was sequenced was blood. These TCRs come from a young woman in good health.

In this sample, this clonotype turned up a few times. V is TRBV12-3 or TRBV12-4 and J is TRBJ1-2, with D perhaps matching TRBD1 (6 bases). This CDR3 spans 12 amino acids. V lost 6 bases to trimming and J lost 8 bases, with 13 bases between them. CDR3 sequence: CASRDYRDGYTF. CDR3 bases: TGTGCCAGCAGAGACTACAGGGACGGCTACACCTTC.

The chain recombines TRBV28 with TRBJ2-5, with no clear D. Germline CDR1 is MDHEN and CDR2 is SYDVKM. CDR3 length: 13 residues. Trimming removed 8 bases from V and 1 base from J, with 11 bases in between. CDR3 sequence: CASAGPPQETQYF. CDR3 sequence (DNA): TGTGCCAGCGCTGGGCCGCCCCAAGAGACCCAGTACTTC.

V and J are TRBV9 and TRBJ1-5; D unresolved. Trimming cost V 1 base and J 0 bases, with 8 bases left between them. The V gene's germline CDR1 is SGDLS and CDR2 YYNGEE. The CDR3 length is 15 residues. The CDR3 region has the DNA TGTGCCAGCAGCGTAAGCGGGAATAGCAATCAGCCCCAGCATTTT. Its translation is CASSVSGNSNQPQHF.

The gene calls are TRBV6-2 or TRBV6-3 and TRBJ2-7, with a tentative D call TRBD1 (6 bases). The CDR3 runs to 13 residues. From germline, CDR1 is MNHEY and CDR2 SVGEGT. Trimming pared 5 bases from V and 2 bases from J, leaving 10 bases between. CDR3 sequence (DNA): TGTGCCAGCAGTGACAGGACGGCCTACGAGCAGTACTTC. Its protein product is CASSDRTAYEQYF.

The V gene is TRBV7-8, the J gene TRBJ2-5, with D possibly TRBD2 on 6 matching bases. Germline loops: CDR1 SGHVS, CDR2 FQNEAQ. The CDR3 is 16 residues long. V was pared by 1 base and J by 0 bases, with 12 bases between. In DNA, the CDR3 is TGTGCCAGCAGCTTAGAAGGCGGACTACACCAAGAGACCCAGTACTTC. Translating gives CASSLEGGLHQETQYF.

In this sample, this clonotype turned up a few times. The chain joins TRBV9 to TRBJ1-2; D might be TRBD1 (5 bases). V was clipped by 1 base and J by 8 bases, with 15 bases between them. Germline V gives CDR1 SGDLS, CDR2 YYNGEE. The CDR3 runs to 14 residues. The CDR3, as DNA: TGTGCCAGCAGCGTATTAGGGGAAGCGAAAGGCTACACCTTC. It is translated as CASSVLGEAKGYTF.

The V call is TRBV9, the J call TRBJ2-1, with D hard to call. The CDR3 is 15 residues long. Trimming took 1 base from V and 2 from J, leaving 10 bases between them. Germline assignment: CDR1 SGDLS and CDR2 YYNGEE. The CDR3 DNA is TGTGCCAGCAGCGTACTACAGAGCCCCTACAATGAGCAGTTCTTC. It specifies CASSVLQSPYNEQFF.

This chain joins TRBV18 and TRBJ1-5; possible D gene TRBD1, 6 bases. The ends were cut back, 4 bases at V and 2 bases at J, with 15 bases in the middle. This CDR3 spans 16 amino acids. From germline, CDR1 is KGHSH and CDR2 LQKENI. CDR3 amino acids: CASSLRGRGRNQPQHF. Written as DNA, the CDR3 is TGTGCCAGCTCACTCCGGGGCAGGGGACGCAATCAGCCCCAGCATTTT.

This clonotype was counted ten times or more. This chain connects TRBV2 to TRBJ2-1, with D possibly called TRBD1 or TRBD2 (5 bases each). The V and J ends lost 8 bases and 12 bases respectively, with 17 bases between them. The CDR3 spans 12 residues. The germline V gene has CDR1 SNHLY and CDR2 FYNNEI. The CDR3 DNA is TGTGCCAGCGAAACAACCGGGACCACGCAGTTCTTC. It yields the protein CASETTGTTQFF.

V is TRBV5-1 and J is TRBJ2-3, with TRBD2 matching over 9 bases. The CDR3 runs to 16 residues. Germline V lookup: CDR1 SGHRS, CDR2 YFSETQ. The ends lost 0 bases at V and 2 bases at J; junction bases unmatched: 4. The CDR3 reads CASSLEAGGNTDTQYF. As DNA, the CDR3 is TGCGCCAGCAGCTTGGAGGCGGGGGGGAACACAGATACGCAGTATTTT. The full variable domain, with the rest looked up from reference TRBV5-1 and TRBJ2-3, is KAGVTQTPRYLIKTRGQQVTLSCSPISGHRSVSWYQQTPGQGLQFLFEYFSETQRNKGNFPGRFSGRQFSNSRSEMNVSTLELGDSALYLCASSLEAGGNTDTQYFGPGTRLTVL.

CDR3 amino acids: CASSQGTPRLDTQYF. The CDR3 nucleotides are TGTGCCAGCAGCCAAGGGACTCCTAGGTTAGATACGCAGTATTTT. The chain is built from TRBV7-8 and TRBJ2-3; maybe TRBD2 (6 bases). The V gene lost 5 bases and the J gene lost 5 bases, with 17 bases spanning the gap. Germline CDR1 is SGHVS and CDR2 is FQNEAQ. This CDR3 region has 15 residues.

This clonotype was seen more than once but under ten times. The rearrangement links TRBV10-3 to TRBJ2-7, with 11 bases identical to TRBD1. The CDR3 contains 16 residues. The V segment lost 6 bases and the J segment 4 bases; nucleotides outside the gene matches: 11. Germline CDR1 ENHRY, CDR2 SYGVKD. DNA for the CDR3: TGTGCCATCAGAGGTGGACAGGGGGCTTTGAATTACGAGCAGTACTTC. Its protein is CAIRGGQGALNYEQYF.

A note on this clonotype: This may be a read error: a much more frequent sequence differs by one nucleotide. The J gene is TRBJ2-3, the V gene TRBV6-6; TRBD1 might be the D (6 bases). Germline V gene lookup returns CDR1 MNHNY and CDR2 SVGAGI (reference sequence). CDR3 length equals 14 residues. The CDR3 DNA is TGTGCCGGCAGGGCAGGGGTGAGCACAGATACGCAGTATTTT. Translated: CAGRAGVSTDTQYF.

The chain links TRBV10-3 to TRBJ2-5; D remains ambiguous. CDR3 length: 14 amino acids. CDR1 and CDR2 from the germline V gene are ENHRY and SYGVKD. The V end was cut by 2 bases, the J end by 2 bases, with 9 bases between. CDR3 nucleotides: TGTGCCATCAGTGAGGTGGAGCGACAAGAGACCCAGTACTTC. Encoded protein: CAISEVERQETQYF.

The chain recombines TRBV11-1 with TRBJ2-4, with D possibly TRBD1 on 5 matching bases. The CDR3 is 14 residues long. V lost 6 bases to trimming and J lost 4 bases, with 13 bases between them. Germline V gives CDR1 SGHAT, CDR2 FQDESV (reference sequence). CDR3 loop: CASSSQDTKNIQYF. CDR3 coding DNA: TGTGCCAGCAGTTCACAGGACACGAAAAACATTCAGTACTTC. The entire variable domain, with the rest obtained from reference TRBV11-1 and TRBJ2-4, is as follows: EAEVAQSPRYKITEKSQAVAFWCDPISGHATLYWYRQILGQGPELLVQFQDESVVDDSQLPKDRFSAERLKGVDSTLKIQPAELGDSAMYLCASSSQDTKNIQYFGAGTRLSVL.

This clonotype was counted a few times. Given a much more abundant clone one base away, this may be a read error. The V call is TRBV9, the J call TRBJ2-7; possible D gene TRBD1, 5 bases. Trimming took off 0 bases at V and 2 bases at J, with 9 bases between the two ends. Per germline, CDR1 SGDLS and CDR2 YYNGEE. There are 14 residues in the CDR3. CDR3 DNA: TGTGCCAGCAGCGTAGGGGCAGGGCCCTACGAGCAGTACTTC. Translation gives CASSVGAGPYEQYF.

J is TRBJ2-6 and V is TRBV12-3 or TRBV12-4; D is unresolved. The CDR3 has 15 amino acids. V lost 5 bases and J lost 2, with 10 bases in between. The CDR3 protein is CASSPPYPGANVLTF. CDR3 nucleotide sequence: TGTGCCAGCAGTCCCCCTTACCCTGGGGCCAACGTCCTGACTTTC.

For the CDR3, the DNA is TGTGCCAGCGGGGGTCGGATGAGCAATCAGCCCCAGCATTTT. This encodes CASGGRMSNQPQHF. The rearrangement links TRBV6-2 or TRBV6-3 to TRBJ1-5, with a tentative D call TRBD1 (5 bases). In germline, CDR1 is MNHEY, CDR2 SVGEGT. The V and J ends lost 8 bases and 1 base respectively, with 12 bases between them. CDR3 length equals 14 residues.

Only a few counts were recorded for this clonotype. The CDR3 DNA reads TGCAGCGTTGAAGATCGTTCTAGCGGGCCCCAGGAGTTCTTC. This encodes CSVEDRSSGPQEFF. The rearrangement uses TRBV29-1 and TRBJ2-1; 8 bases fit TRBD2. J gave up 14 bases and V 0 bases, and 12 bases lay outside the gene matches. CDR1 and CDR2 from the germline V gene are SQVTM and ANQGSEA. The CDR3 contains 14 residues.

The table lists this clonotype with a few counts. The chain carries TRBV27 and TRBJ1-1; tentatively, D is TRBD1 (5 bases). This CDR3 has 13 amino acids. Germline V gives CDR1 MNHEY, CDR2 SMNVEV (reference sequence). Trimming took 8 bases from V and 1 from J, leaving 11 bases between them. For the CDR3, the DNA is TGTGCCAGCCTAGGGACCGAGAACACTGAAGCTTTCTTT. It specifies CASLGTENTEAFF.

V and J are TRBV7-8 and TRBJ2-3; D unresolved. Trimming left V 1 base short and J 1 base short, with 12 bases between. This CDR3 region has 16 residues. Germline V gene sequence: CDR1 SGHVS, CDR2 FQNEAQ. CDR3 DNA sequence: TGTGCCAGCAGCTTAGATCGCGAGCAGGGCACAGATACGCAGTATTTT. It is translated as CASSLDREQGTDTQYF. Full variable domain (missing parts from reference TRBV7-8 and TRBJ2-3): GAGVSQSPRYKVAKRGQDVALRCDPISGHVSLFWYQQALGQGPEFLTYFQNEAQLDKSGLPSDRFFAERPEGSVSTLKIQRTQQEDSAVYLCASSLDREQGTDTQYFGPGTRLTVL.

This clonotype occurred many times. V gene TRBV6-5 combines with J gene TRBJ2-5, with a tentative D call TRBD1 (6 bases). Germline assignment: CDR1 MNHEY and CDR2 SVGAGI. V was clipped by 6 bases and J by 0 bases, with 8 bases between them. The CDR3 contains 13 residues. The CDR3 protein is CASSRQDQETQYF. The CDR3 coding sequence is TGTGCCAGCAGCCGACAGGACCAAGAGACCCAGTACTTC.

The chain is built from TRBV6-7 and TRBJ2-2, with 9 bases that match TRBD2. TRBV6-7 counts as an open reading frame of uncertain function. The junction had 5 bases not matched to a gene; V was cut back by 2 bases and J by 4 bases. This CDR3 is built from 16 residues. The CDR3 spells CASSYIAGGGTGELFF. CDR3 coding DNA: TGTGCCAGCAGTTACATCGCGGGAGGGGGCACCGGGGAGCTGTTTTTT.

This clonotype was seen a single time. The J gene is TRBJ2-7, the V gene TRBV20-1; 9 bases agree with TRBD1. With 5 bases clipped from V and 6 bases from J, the junction kept 11 bases outside the gene matches. This CDR3 spans 14 amino acids. Germline-derived CDR1 and CDR2 are DFQATT and SNEGSKA (reference sequence). CDR3 DNA sequence: TGCAGTGCTGTAGCCGGGACAGGGTATGGCGAGCAGTACTTC. It yields the protein CSAVAGTGYGEQYF.

The chain combines TRBV20-1 with TRBJ1-4, with TRBD1 as a possible D gene (6 bases). Germline V gives CDR1 DFQATT, CDR2 SNEGSKA (reference sequence). The CDR3 extends over 14 amino acids. Trimming took off 3 bases at V and 8 bases at J, with 16 bases between the two ends. For the CDR3, the DNA is TGCAGTGCTAGTTCGGGGGCGGTGGGGGAAAAACTGTTTTTT. Protein: CSASSGAVGEKLFF.

This clonotype has more than one count but fewer than ten. The V and J genes are TRBV12-3 or TRBV12-4 and TRBJ2-7; the match to TRBD2 covers 9 bases. The trim removed 5 bases at V and 2 bases at J, leaving 10 bases unmatched. The CDR3 is 16 amino acids. For the CDR3, the DNA is TGTGCCAGCAGTCGCTCCGCTAGCGGGGACACCTACGAGCAGTACTTC. Protein: CASSRSASGDTYEQYF.

This clonotype was recorded only once. This may come from a read error, since a much larger clone is one base off. The chain employs TRBV20-1 and TRBJ2-1, with 8 bases identical to TRBD2. The end of the DNA aligns better with TRBJ2-7, so the J call may be wrong. The germline gives CDR1 DFQATT, CDR2 SNEGSKA (reference sequence). The CDR3 runs to 14 residues. The CDR3 DNA reads TGCAGTGCTAGGAGGCGGGAGGCCTACAATGAGCAGTACTTC. This encodes CSARRREAYNEQYF.